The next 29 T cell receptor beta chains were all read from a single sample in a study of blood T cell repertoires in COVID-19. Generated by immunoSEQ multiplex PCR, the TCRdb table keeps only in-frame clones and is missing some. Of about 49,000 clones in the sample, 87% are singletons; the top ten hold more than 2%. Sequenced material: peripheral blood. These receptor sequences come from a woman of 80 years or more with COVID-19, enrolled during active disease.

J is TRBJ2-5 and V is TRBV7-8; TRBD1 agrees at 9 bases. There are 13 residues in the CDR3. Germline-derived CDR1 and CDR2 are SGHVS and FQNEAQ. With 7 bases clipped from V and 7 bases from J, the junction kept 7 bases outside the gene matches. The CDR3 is CASTGQGDGTQYF. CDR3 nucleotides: TGTGCCAGCACGGGACAGGGTGACGGGACCCAGTACTTC.

CDR3 protein: CASSLSRAGYGYTF. The CDR3 DNA follows: TGTGCCAGCAGTTTATCCAGGGCTGGCTATGGCTACACCTTC. This sequence joins TRBV28 and TRBJ1-2; tentative D call: TRBD1 (5 bases). The CDR3 sequence is 14 residues long. CDR1 and CDR2 (germline): MDHEN, SYDVKM. V lost 1 base to trimming and J lost 4 bases, with 10 bases between them.

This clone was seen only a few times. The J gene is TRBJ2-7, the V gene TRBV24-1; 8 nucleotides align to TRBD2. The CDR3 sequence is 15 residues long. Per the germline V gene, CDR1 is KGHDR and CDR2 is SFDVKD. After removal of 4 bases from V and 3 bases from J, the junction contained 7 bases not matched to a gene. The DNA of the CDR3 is TGTGCCACCAGTGACCCCGCCGGGGGGGGCTACGAGCAGTACTTC. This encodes CATSDPAGGGYEQYF.

CDR3 protein: CASSLRTSPTLETQYF. The CDR3 nucleotides read TGTGCCAGCAGCCTGAGGACTAGCCCTACCCTCGAGACCCAGTACTTC. The chain links TRBV5-4 to TRBJ2-5; 8 nucleotides match TRBD2. Germline CDR1 is SGHNT and CDR2 is YYREEE (reference sequence). The CDR3 loop spans 16 amino acids. V lost 4 bases to trimming and J lost 5 bases; unmatched junction nucleotides: 13.

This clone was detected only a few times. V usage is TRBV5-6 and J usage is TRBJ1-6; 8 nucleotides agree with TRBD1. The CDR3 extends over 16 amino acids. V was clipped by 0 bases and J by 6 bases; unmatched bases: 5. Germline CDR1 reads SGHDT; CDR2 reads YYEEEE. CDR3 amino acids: CASSLGQGLTNSPLHF. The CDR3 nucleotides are TGTGCCAGCAGCTTGGGACAGGGGCTTACTAATTCACCCCTCCACTTT.

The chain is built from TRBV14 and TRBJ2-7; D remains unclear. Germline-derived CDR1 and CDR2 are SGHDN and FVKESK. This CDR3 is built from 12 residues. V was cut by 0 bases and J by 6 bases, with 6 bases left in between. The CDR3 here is CASSQDFGEQYF. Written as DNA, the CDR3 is TGTGCCAGCAGCCAAGATTTCGGCGAGCAGTACTTC.

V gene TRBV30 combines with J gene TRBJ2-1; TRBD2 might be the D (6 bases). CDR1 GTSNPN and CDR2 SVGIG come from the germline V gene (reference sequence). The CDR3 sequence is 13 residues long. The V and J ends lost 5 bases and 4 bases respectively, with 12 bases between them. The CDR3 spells CAWEKEGYNEQFF. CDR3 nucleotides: TGTGCCTGGGAGAAGGAGGGTTACAATGAGCAGTTCTTC.

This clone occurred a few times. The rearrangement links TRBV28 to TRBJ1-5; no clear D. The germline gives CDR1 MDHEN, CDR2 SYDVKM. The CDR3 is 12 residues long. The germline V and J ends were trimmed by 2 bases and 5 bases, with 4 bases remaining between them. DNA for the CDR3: TGTGCCAGCAGTTTAGTATATCAGCCCCAGCATTTT. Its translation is CASSLVYQPQHF.

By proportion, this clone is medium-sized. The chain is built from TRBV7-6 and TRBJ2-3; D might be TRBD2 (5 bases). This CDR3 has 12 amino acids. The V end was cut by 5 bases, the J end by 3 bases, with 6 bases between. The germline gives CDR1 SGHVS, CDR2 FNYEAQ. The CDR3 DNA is TGTGCCAGCAGCCCGGGGACAGATACGCAGTATTTT. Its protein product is CASSPGTDTQYF.

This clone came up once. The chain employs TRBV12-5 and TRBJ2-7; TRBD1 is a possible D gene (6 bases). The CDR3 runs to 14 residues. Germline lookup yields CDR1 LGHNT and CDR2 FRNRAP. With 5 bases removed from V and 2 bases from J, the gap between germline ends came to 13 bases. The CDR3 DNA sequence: TGTGCTAGTGGTAACAGGGAAGGCGCCTACGAGCAGTACTTC. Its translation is CASGNREGAYEQYF.

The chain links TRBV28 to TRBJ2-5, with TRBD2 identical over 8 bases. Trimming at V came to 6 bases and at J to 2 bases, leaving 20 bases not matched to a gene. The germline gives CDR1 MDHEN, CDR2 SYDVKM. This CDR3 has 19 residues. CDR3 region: CASSRGVAGPERPQETQYF. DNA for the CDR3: TGTGCCAGCAGCCGCGGGGTAGCGGGACCCGAAAGACCACAAGAGACCCAGTACTTC.

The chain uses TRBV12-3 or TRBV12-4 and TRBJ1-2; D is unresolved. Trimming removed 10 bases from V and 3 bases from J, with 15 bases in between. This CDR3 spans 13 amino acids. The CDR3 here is CATTGGIDYGYTF. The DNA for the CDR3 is TGTGCCACCACGGGAGGAATCGACTATGGCTACACCTTC.

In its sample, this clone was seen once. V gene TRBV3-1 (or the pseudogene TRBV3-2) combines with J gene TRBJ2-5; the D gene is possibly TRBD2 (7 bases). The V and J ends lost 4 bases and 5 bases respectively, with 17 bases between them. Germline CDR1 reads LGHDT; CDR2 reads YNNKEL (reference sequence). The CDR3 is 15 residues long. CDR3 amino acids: CASSLEGGPRETQYF. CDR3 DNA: TGTGCCAGCAGCCTGGAGGGGGGGCCAAGGGAGACCCAGTACTTC.

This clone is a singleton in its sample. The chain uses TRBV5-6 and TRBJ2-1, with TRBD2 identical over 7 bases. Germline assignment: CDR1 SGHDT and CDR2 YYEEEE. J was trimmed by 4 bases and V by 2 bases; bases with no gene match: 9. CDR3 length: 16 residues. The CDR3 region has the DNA TGTGCCAGCAGCTTCGGTGGAGCGGGGTGGTACAATGAGCAGTTCTTC. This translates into CASSFGGAGWYNEQFF.

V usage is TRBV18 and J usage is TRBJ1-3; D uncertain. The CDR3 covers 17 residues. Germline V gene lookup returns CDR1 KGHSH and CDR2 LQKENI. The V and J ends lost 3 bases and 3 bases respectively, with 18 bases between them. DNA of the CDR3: TGTGCCAGCTCACCCCCCGGCGGAGGGTTTGGTGGAAACACCATATATTTT. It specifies CASSPPGGGFGGNTIYF.

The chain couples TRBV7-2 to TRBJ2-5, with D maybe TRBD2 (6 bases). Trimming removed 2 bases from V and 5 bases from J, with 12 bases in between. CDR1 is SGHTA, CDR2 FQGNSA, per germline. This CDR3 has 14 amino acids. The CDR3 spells CASSLFRGTETQYF. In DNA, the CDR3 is TGTGCCAGCAGCTTATTTCGGGGGACCGAGACCCAGTACTTC.

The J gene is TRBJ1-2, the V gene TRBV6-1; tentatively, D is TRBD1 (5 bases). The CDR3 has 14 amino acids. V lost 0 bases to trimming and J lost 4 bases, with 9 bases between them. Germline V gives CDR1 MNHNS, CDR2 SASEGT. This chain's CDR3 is CASSEAFRAYGYTF. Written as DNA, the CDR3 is TGTGCCAGCAGTGAAGCTTTCAGGGCCTATGGCTACACCTTC.

CDR3 in amino acids: CAWSGVAGSSYEQYF. As DNA, the CDR3 is TGTGCCTGGAGTGGGGTAGCGGGGAGCTCCTACGAGCAGTACTTC. The genes are TRBV30 and TRBJ2-7; TRBD2 aligns across 8 bases. Trimming at V came to 1 base and at J to 0 bases, leaving 5 bases not matched to a gene. Germline loops: CDR1 GTSNPN, CDR2 SVGIG (reference sequence). The CDR3 extends over 15 amino acids.

As DNA, the CDR3 is TGTGCCAGCGGCCGGGGTTTAGATACGCAGTATTTT. Its translation is CASGRGLDTQYF. This sequence joins TRBV11-3 and TRBJ2-3, with D perhaps TRBD2 (5 bases). Germline V CDR1 and CDR2: SGHNT, YENEEA. The ends were cut back, 8 bases at V and 5 bases at J, with 11 bases in the middle. CDR3 length equals 12 residues.

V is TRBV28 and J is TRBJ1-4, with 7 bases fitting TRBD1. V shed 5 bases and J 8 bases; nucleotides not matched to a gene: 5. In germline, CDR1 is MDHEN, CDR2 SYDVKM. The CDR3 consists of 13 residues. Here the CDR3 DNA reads TGTGCCAGCAGTCTAGGGGGCGGCGAAAAACTGTTTTTT. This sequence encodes CASSLGGGEKLFF.

Here the CDR3 DNA reads TGCGCCAGCAGCTCCTTCACAGGGGTCCTGCAAGAGACCCAGTACTTC. Its protein product is CASSSFTGVLQETQYF. The V gene is TRBV5-1, the J gene TRBJ2-5; 7 bases agree with TRBD1. Trimming took 3 bases from V and 2 from J; bases not matched to a gene: 10. The length of the CDR3 is 16 residues. Per germline, CDR1 SGHRS and CDR2 YFSETQ.

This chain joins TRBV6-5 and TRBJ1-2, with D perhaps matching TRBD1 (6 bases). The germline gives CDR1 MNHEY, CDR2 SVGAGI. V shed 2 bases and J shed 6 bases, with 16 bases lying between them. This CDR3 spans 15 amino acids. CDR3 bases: TGTGCCAGCAGTTACGCCAACAGGGCGAGGGATGGCTACACCTTC. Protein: CASSYANRARDGYTF.

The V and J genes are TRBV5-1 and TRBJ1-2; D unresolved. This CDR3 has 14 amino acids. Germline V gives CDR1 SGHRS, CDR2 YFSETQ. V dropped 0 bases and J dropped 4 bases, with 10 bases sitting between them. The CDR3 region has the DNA TGCGCCAGCAGCTTGGAAGCGACGGGCTATGGCTACACCTTC. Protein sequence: CASSLEATGYGYTF.

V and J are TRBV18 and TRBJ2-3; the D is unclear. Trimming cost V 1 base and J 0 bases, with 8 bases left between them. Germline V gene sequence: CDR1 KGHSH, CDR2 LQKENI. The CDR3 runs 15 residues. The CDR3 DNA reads TGTGCCAGCTCACCACGACTTACTAGCACAGATACGCAGTATTTT. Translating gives CASSPRLTSTDTQYF.

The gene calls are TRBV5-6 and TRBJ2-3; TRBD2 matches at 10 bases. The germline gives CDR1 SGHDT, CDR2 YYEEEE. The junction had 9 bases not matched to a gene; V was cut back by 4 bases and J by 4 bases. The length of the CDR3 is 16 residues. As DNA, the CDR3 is TGTGCCAGCAGCCGGACTAGCGGCGCCTTGGCAGATACGCAGTATTTT. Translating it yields CASSRTSGALADTQYF.

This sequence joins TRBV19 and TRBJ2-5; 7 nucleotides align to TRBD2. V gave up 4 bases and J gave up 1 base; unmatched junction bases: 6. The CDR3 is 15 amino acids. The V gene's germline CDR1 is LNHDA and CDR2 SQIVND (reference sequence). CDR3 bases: TGTGCCAGTAGTAAAGGAGGGAGGGTCCAAGAGACCCAGTACTTC. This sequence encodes CASSKGGRVQETQYF.

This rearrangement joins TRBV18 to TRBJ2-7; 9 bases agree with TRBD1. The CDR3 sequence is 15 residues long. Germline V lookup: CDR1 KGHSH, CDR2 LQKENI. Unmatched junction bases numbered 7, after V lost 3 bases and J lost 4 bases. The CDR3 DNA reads TGTGCCAGCTCACCGTCCGGGACAGGGCTATACGAGCAGTACTTC. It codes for CASSPSGTGLYEQYF. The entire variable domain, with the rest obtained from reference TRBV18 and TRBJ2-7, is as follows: NAGVMQNPRHLVRRRGQEARLRCSPMKGHSHVYWYRQLPEEGLKFMVYLQKENIIDESGMPKERFSAEFPKEGPSILRIQQVVRGDSAAYFCASSPSGTGLYEQYFGPGTRLTVT.

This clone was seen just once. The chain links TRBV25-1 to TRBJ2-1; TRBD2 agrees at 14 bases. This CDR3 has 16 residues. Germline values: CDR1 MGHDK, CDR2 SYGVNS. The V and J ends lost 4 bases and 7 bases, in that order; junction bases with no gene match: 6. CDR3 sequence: CASSARTSGRRNEQFF. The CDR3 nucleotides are TGTGCCAGCAGTGCACGGACTAGCGGGAGGAGGAATGAGCAGTTCTTC.

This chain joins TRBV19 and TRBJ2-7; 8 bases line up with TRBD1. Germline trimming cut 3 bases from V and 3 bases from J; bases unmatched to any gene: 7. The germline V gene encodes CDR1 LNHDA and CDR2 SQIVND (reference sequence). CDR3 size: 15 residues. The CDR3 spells CASSIGPGGDYEQYF. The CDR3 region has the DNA TGTGCCAGTAGTATTGGGCCAGGGGGCGACTACGAGCAGTACTTC.